These 19 T cell receptor beta chains were sequenced from one sample in a study of blood T cell repertoires in COVID-19. Sequencing was performed with immunoSEQ multiplex PCR; in TCRdb, only in-frame clones are kept and a portion is missing. The sample has about 120,000 clones; 70% to 90% are singletons. Sequenced: peripheral blood. Receptors originate from a man aged 45 to 65 with acute or convalescent COVID-19.

This clone showed up just once. The chain links TRBV19 to TRBJ2-2; 11 nucleotides align to TRBD2. Germline V gives CDR1 LNHDA, CDR2 SQIVND (reference sequence). The CDR3 covers 17 residues. V trimming: 5 bases; J trimming: 4 bases; junction bases outside the gene matches: 9. CDR3 amino acids: CASSAPGLAESTGELFF. In nucleotides, the CDR3 is TGTGCCAGTAGTGCGCCGGGACTAGCGGAGAGCACCGGGGAGCTGTTTTTT.

This clone was seen once. The chain combines TRBV5-4 with TRBJ1-2, with TRBD1 matching 8 bases. This CDR3 is built from 13 residues. Per germline, CDR1 SGHNT and CDR2 YYREEE (reference sequence). The J segment lost 5 bases and the V segment lost 3 bases, leaving 3 bases of the junction unmatched. The CDR3 DNA follows: TGTGCCAGCAGCTCAAGACAGGGGTATGGCTACACCTTC. It translates to CASSSRQGYGYTF.

The chain recombines TRBV5-1 with TRBJ1-1; D is unresolved. The CDR3 runs 12 residues. The germline V gene has CDR1 SGHRS and CDR2 YFSETQ. With 5 bases removed from V and 7 bases from J, the gap between germline ends came to 12 bases. The DNA for the CDR3 is TGCGCCAGCAGTTCTCAGGCCTTTGAAGCTTTCTTT. Its translation: CASSSQAFEAFF.

The CDR3: CASSLNPPGDSNEQFF. The CDR3 DNA reads TGCGCCAGCAGCTTAAACCCTCCCGGGGATTCAAATGAGCAGTTCTTC. The V and J genes are TRBV5-1 and TRBJ2-1, with a possible D match to TRBD2 (5 bases). The ends were cut back, 2 bases at V and 7 bases at J, with 19 bases in the middle. The length of the CDR3 is 16 residues. Germline V gene lookup returns CDR1 SGHRS and CDR2 YFSETQ.

The chain has TRBV6-6 and TRBJ1-6, with D perhaps matching TRBD1 (5 bases). Germline CDR1 is MNHNY and CDR2 is SVGAGI (reference sequence). The ends were cut back, 5 bases at V and 6 bases at J, with 17 bases in the middle. The CDR3 consists of 16 residues. In nucleotides, the CDR3 is TGTGCCAGCAGTCCGCCGGGGGGGAAGGGTAATTCACCCCTCCACTTT. It is translated as CASSPPGGKGNSPLHF.

This clone was observed a single time. The chain links TRBV4-1 to TRBJ2-5, with 15 positions matching TRBD2. The CDR3 spans 19 residues. Trimming took 3 bases from V and 5 from J; bases not matched to a gene: 13. Germline values: CDR1 MGHRA, CDR2 YSYEKL. The CDR3 bases are TGCGCCAGCAGCCATCCTCCTGGGTGGACTAGCGGGAGGGGGGAGACCCAGTACTTC. Encoded protein: CASSHPPGWTSGRGETQYF.

This chain connects TRBV4-1 to TRBJ2-3; perhaps TRBD2 as D (7 bases). This CDR3 is built from 15 residues. Germline CDR1 is MGHRA and CDR2 is YSYEKL. The germline V and J ends were trimmed by 2 bases and 5 bases, with 14 bases remaining between them. DNA of the CDR3: TGCGCCAGCAGCCAACCGGGGGGCTCGAGAGATACGCAGTATTTT. Protein sequence: CASSQPGGSRDTQYF.

The chain has TRBV5-4 and TRBJ2-3, with D possibly being TRBD1 (7 bases). Germline V CDR1 and CDR2: SGHNT, YYREEE (reference sequence). Trimming took 0 bases from V and 4 from J, leaving 18 bases between them. The CDR3 runs to 17 residues. The CDR3 region is CASSLAPGVQGADTQYF. In nucleotides, the CDR3 is TGTGCCAGCAGCTTGGCCCCGGGAGTTCAGGGGGCAGATACGCAGTATTTT. Based on the CDR3 plus reference TRBV5-4 and TRBJ2-3, the full variable domain is ETGVTQSPTHLIKTRGQQVTLRCSSQSGHNTVSWYQQALGQGPQFIFQYYREEENGRGNFPPRFSGLQFPNYSSELNVNALELDDSALYLCASSLAPGVQGADTQYFGPGTRLTVL.

The chain has TRBV19 and TRBJ2-5, with D possibly TRBD2 on 6 matching bases. The CDR3 has 16 amino acids. CDR1 LNHDA and CDR2 SQIVND come from the germline V gene (reference sequence). V lost 5 bases and J lost 5, with 21 bases in between. The CDR3 DNA reads TGTGCCAGTAGTTCCCCTCGGTCAGCGGGCAGGGAGACCCAGTACTTC. Its translation: CASSSPRSAGRETQYF.

As DNA, the CDR3 is TGTGCCAGCAGTCCACCGACTTCCGGATACACTGAAGCTTTCTTT. This translates into CASSPPTSGYTEAFF. V and J are TRBV6-5 and TRBJ1-1; D is uncertain. The CDR3 loop spans 15 amino acids. In germline, CDR1 is MNHEY, CDR2 SVGAGI. Trimming stripped 5 bases from V and 3 bases from J, with 16 bases between.

The chain recombines TRBV18 with TRBJ2-7; weak D call: TRBD2 (6 bases). Germline V gives CDR1 KGHSH, CDR2 LQKENI. The V gene lost 3 bases and the J gene lost 0 bases, with 15 bases spanning the gap. The CDR3 is 16 amino acids. The CDR3 nucleotides read TGTGCCAGCTCACCGGTTGCCGGGACTTACTCCTACGAGCAGTACTTC. It encodes CASSPVAGTYSYEQYF.

The V gene is TRBV11-2, the J gene TRBJ2-7; D not certain. V lost 3 bases, J lost 6 bases, and 9 bases lay in between. The CDR3 runs 12 residues. Germline V gives CDR1 SGHAT, CDR2 FQNNGV. CDR3 residues: CASSFPSGEQYF. The CDR3 bases are TGTGCCAGCAGCTTCCCCTCGGGCGAGCAGTACTTC.

On this clone: One junction end disagrees with the germline gene, perhaps due to a read error. The J gene is TRBJ1-6, the V gene TRBV6-5; 8 bases fit TRBD1. CDR3 length: 12 amino acids. The germline V gene encodes CDR1 MNHEY and CDR2 SVGAGI. The CDR3 nucleotides are TGTGCCGGCAGGGACAGGAATTCACCCCTCCACTTT. It codes for CAGRDRNSPLHF.

The rearrangement links TRBV2 to TRBJ2-7, with TRBD2 as a possible D gene (6 bases). Germline lookup yields CDR1 SNHLY and CDR2 FYNNEI. The V gene lost 11 bases and the J gene lost 4 bases, with 12 bases spanning the gap. The CDR3 totals 11 residues. The CDR3 sequence: CAGGTPYEQYF. The CDR3 bases are TGTGCCGGAGGGACTCCATACGAGCAGTACTTC.

The CDR3 coding sequence is TGTGCCAGTAGTATACCAGGGCAGGGAAATGAAAAACTGTTTTTT. It specifies CASSIPGQGNEKLFF. The V call is TRBV19, the J call TRBJ1-4; D may be TRBD1 (5 bases). Looked up from germline, CDR1 is LNHDA and CDR2 is SQIVND (reference sequence). CDR3 size: 15 residues. V dropped 2 bases and J dropped 5 bases, with 12 bases sitting between them.

This rearrangement joins TRBV14 to TRBJ2-5; a weak D match, TRBD1 (6 bases). The germline V gene has CDR1 SGHDN and CDR2 FVKESK. V lost 6 bases and J lost 1, with 24 bases in between. The CDR3 is made up of 18 amino acids. The CDR3, as DNA: TGTGCCAGCAGACCTAAACCCCGACAGGTAATGGGCCAAGAGACCCAGTACTTC. It specifies CASRPKPRQVMGQETQYF. The variable domain in full, with the rest retrieved from reference TRBV14 and TRBJ2-5, is EAGVTQFPSHSVIEKGQTVTLRCDPISGHDNLYWYRRVMGKEIKFLLHFVKESKQDESGMPNNRFLAERTGGTYSTLKVQPAELEDSGVYFCASRPKPRQVMGQETQYFGPGTRLLVL.

The chain has TRBV30 and TRBJ1-6, with D perhaps matching TRBD1 (5 bases). CDR1 GTSNPN and CDR2 SVGIG come from the germline V gene (reference sequence). The CDR3 loop spans 13 amino acids. Deletions cut 0 bases from V and 9 bases from J, with 9 bases between. As DNA, the CDR3 is TGTGCCTGGAGTGTGGGGGAGGTTTCACCCCTCCACTTT. Amino acids: CAWSVGEVSPLHF. Drawing the rest from reference TRBV30 and TRBJ1-6, the complete variable domain is SQTIHQWPATLVQPVGSPLSLECTVEGTSNPNLYWYRQAAGRGLQLLFYSVGIGQISSEVPQNLSASRPQDRQFILSSKKLLLSDSGFYLCAWSVGEVSPLHFGNGTRLTVT.

This clone appeared once. The chain joins TRBV3-1 (or the pseudogene TRBV3-2) to TRBJ1-3, with D unresolved. This CDR3 contains 13 residues. Germline V gene lookup returns CDR1 LGHDT and CDR2 YNNKEL (reference sequence). Between the trimmed V and J ends, which lost 3 bases and 4 bases, there was a span of 7 bases. CDR3 nucleotide sequence: TGTGCCAGCAGCCATCTTATCGGAAACACCATATATTTT. Its translation is CASSHLIGNTIYF.

This clone was counted a few times. The chain has TRBV9 and TRBJ2-3, with 7 bases aligning to TRBD2. The V segment lost 4 bases and the J segment 1 base; nucleotides outside the gene matches: 9. The CDR3 is made up of 16 amino acids. Germline V lookup: CDR1 SGDLS, CDR2 YYNGEE. The chain's CDR3 is CASSPLSGKGTDTQYF. The CDR3 nucleotides are TGTGCCAGCAGCCCTTTAAGCGGGAAAGGCACAGATACGCAGTATTTT.